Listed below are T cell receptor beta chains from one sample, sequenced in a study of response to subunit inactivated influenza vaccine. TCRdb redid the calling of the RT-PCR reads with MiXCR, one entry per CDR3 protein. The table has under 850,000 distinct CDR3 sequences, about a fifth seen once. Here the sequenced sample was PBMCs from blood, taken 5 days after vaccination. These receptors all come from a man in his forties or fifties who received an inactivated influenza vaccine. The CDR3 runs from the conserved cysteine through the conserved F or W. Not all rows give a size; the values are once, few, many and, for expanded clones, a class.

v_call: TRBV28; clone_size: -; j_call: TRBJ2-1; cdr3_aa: CASSYEREVNNEQFF
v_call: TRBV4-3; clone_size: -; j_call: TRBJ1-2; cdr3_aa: CASSQGAQGTNYGYTF
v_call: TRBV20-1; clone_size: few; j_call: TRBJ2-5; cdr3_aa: CSATKQGARETQYF
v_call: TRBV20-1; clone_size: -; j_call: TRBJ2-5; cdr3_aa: CSASAGQETQYF
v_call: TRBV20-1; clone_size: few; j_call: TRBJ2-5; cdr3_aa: CSARGRGQETQYF
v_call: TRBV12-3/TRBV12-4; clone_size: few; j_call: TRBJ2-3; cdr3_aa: CASRGDTTSGKLDTQYF
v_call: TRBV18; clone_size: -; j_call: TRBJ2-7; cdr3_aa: CASSPGAGSYEQYF
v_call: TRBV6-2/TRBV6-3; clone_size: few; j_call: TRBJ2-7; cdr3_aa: CASRTSGAGGIYEQYF
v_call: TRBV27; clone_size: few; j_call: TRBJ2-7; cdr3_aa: CASSLRQGISYEQYF
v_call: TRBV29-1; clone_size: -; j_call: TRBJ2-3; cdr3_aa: CSVESAGARADTQYF
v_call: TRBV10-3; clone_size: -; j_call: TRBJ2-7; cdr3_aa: CAISESGVAYEQYF
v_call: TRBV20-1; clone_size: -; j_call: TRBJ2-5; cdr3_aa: CSATRPGTQYF
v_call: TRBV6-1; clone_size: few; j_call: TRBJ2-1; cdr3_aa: CASSPTSGGPYNEQFF
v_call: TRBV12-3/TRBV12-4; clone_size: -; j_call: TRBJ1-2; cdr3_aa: CASTSPPNYGYTF
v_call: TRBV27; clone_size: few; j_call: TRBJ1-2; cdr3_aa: CASSGTVQGAYGYTF
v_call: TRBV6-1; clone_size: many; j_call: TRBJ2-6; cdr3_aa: CASSDRFSGANVLTF
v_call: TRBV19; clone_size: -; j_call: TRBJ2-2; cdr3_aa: CASRIGQGRTGELFF
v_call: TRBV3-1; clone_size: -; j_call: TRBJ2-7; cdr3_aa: CASSLSGYVYEQYF
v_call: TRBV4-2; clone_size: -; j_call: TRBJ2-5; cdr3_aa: CASSHPGSGETQYF
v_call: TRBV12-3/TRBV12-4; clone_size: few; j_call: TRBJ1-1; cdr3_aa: CASSDRGSEAFF
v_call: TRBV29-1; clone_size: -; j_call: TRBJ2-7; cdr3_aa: CSVEGLQGPTYEQYF
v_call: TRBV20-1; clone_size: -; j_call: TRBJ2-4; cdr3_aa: CSASHRDFQYF